The next 8 T cell receptor beta chains were all read from a single sample in a study of cytomegalovirus exposure and HLA in healthy donors. In the PCR, 60 Vbeta and 13 Jbeta primers were used. Generated by immunoSEQ multiplex PCR, the TCRdb table keeps only in-frame clones and is missing some. The sample lists roughly 160,000 clones; 60% to 80% were seen once. The sample consisted of PBMCs. All receptors derive from a man aged 25 to 40 in good health and CMV-seropositive.

This chain connects TRBV7-2 to TRBJ1-6, with D hard to call. V shed 6 bases and J shed 5 bases, with 14 bases lying between them. Looked up from germline, CDR1 is SGHTA and CDR2 is FQGNSA. There are 15 residues in the CDR3. The CDR3 is CASRRSRVHNSPLHF. The CDR3, as DNA: TGTGCCAGCAGGCGAAGCCGGGTCCATAATTCACCCCTCCACTTT.

This clone has only a few counts. The J gene is TRBJ2-3, the V gene TRBV29-1, with 7 bases identical to TRBD1. The CDR3 contains 13 residues. Trimming removed 7 bases from V and 0 bases from J; junction bases left unmatched: 4. In germline, CDR1 is SQVTM, CDR2 ANQGSEA. The DNA of the CDR3 is TGCAGCGAACGGACAGGCAGCACAGATACGCAGTATTTT. Translating gives CSERTGSTDTQYF.

The chain links TRBV5-6 to TRBJ2-5; D is unclear. The CDR3 runs 15 residues. Per the germline V gene, CDR1 is SGHDT and CDR2 is YYEEEE. V was pared by 0 bases and J by 5 bases, with 14 bases between. The chain's CDR3 is CASSLGLVILETQYF. CDR3 nucleotides: TGTGCCAGCAGCTTGGGGCTAGTTATCTTGGAGACCCAGTACTTC.

V is TRBV7-9 and J is TRBJ2-5, with a weak D call TRBD1 (5 bases). V gave up 4 bases and J gave up 6 bases, with 9 bases separating them. This CDR3 comprises 12 residues. CDR1 and CDR2 (germline): SEHNR, FQNEAQ (reference sequence). The CDR3 region is CASSWGLKTQYF. The CDR3 nucleotides read TGTGCCAGCAGCTGGGGCCTAAAGACCCAGTACTTC.

This clone was seen just once. The chain has TRBV11-2 and TRBJ2-7; D might be TRBD1 (6 bases). The CDR3 consists of 16 residues. Germline assignment: CDR1 SGHAT and CDR2 FQNNGV. V was pared by 0 bases and J by 3 bases, with 15 bases between. CDR3 coding DNA: TGTGCCAGCAGCTTAGATCCAGGGGTAGTTGTCTACGAGCAGTACTTC. Its protein is CASSLDPGVVVYEQYF.

This clone was observed a handful of times. The chain uses TRBV29-1 and TRBJ1-5; 7 bases match TRBD1. This CDR3 spans 12 amino acids. From germline, CDR1 is SQVTM and CDR2 ANQGSEA. With V trimmed by 5 bases and J by 8 bases, 6 bases remained unmatched. The CDR3 DNA follows: TGCAGCGTTAGACAGGGTCTGGAGCCCCAGCATTTT. Its protein product is CSVRQGLEPQHF.

The V call is TRBV19, the J call TRBJ1-1; the D gene is possibly TRBD1 (5 bases). The CDR3 extends over 13 amino acids. The germline gives CDR1 LNHDA, CDR2 SQIVND (reference sequence). Trimming removed 6 bases at V and 7 bases at J, with 15 bases between. In nucleotides, the CDR3 is TGTGCCAGTAGCGAACTTACAGGAGATGAAGCTTTCTTT. Its protein is CASSELTGDEAFF.

The chain's CDR3 is CASSETGVGQPQHF. The CDR3 nucleotides are TGTGCCAGCAGTGAAACAGGGGTGGGACAGCCCCAGCATTTT. V is TRBV6-5 and J is TRBJ1-5; TRBD1 matches at 7 bases. There are 14 residues in the CDR3. Germline-derived CDR1 and CDR2 are MNHEY and SVGAGI. The V and J ends lost 5 bases and 7 bases, in that order; junction bases with no gene match: 8.